This T cell receptor beta chain was captured in a study of Ad26.COV2.S vaccination and SARS-CoV-2 variants. About the study: Intramuscular Ad26.COV2.S at 5x10^10 or 1x10^11 viral particles.

As to treatment: around 19 received Ad26.COV2.S at low or high dose, single or two shots; about 5 received placebo; per-sample allocation not given. Vaccine and placebo recipients were sampled on day 63 after the first injection. Germline lookup yields CDR1 LGHNA and CDR2 YNFKEQ. V gave up 2 bases and J gave up 2 bases; unmatched junction bases: 3. The CDR3 is made up of 15 amino acids. Sequencing was performed with immunoSEQ multiplex PCR; in TCRdb, only in-frame clones are kept and a portion is missing. The data show 350,000 to 550,000 clones, approximately 92% seen once. The receptor was derived from a person between 18 and 60 years old who received the Ad26.COV2.S COVID-19 vaccine or a placebo. J is TRBJ2-1 and V is TRBV4-2; 7 bases align to TRBD2. Sequencing used peripheral blood, obtained in a trial of Ad26.COV2.S vaccine versus placebo. Written as DNA, the CDR3 is TGTGCCAGCAGCCAATCTGCGGGGGCCTACAATGAGCAGTTCTTC. This sequence encodes CASSQSAGAYNEQFF.